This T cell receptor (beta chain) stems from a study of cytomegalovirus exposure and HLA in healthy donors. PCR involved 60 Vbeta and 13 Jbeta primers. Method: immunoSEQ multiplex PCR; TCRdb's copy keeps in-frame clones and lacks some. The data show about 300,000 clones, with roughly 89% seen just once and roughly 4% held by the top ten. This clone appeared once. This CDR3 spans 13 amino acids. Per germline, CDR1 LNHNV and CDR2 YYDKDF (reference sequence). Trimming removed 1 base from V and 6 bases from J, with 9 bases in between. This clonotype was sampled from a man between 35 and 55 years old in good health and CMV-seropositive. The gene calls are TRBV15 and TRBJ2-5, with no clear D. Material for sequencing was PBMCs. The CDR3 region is CATSRGSWKTQYF. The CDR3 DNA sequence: TGTGCCACCAGCAGAGGGAGTTGGAAGACCCAGTACTTC.